One and the same sample provided the 29 T cell receptor beta chains below, sequenced in a study of beta chain features in type 1 diabetes. Whole-study results and caveats: Shortening that was moderate but significant affected the TCRB CDR3s of Type 1 diabetes patients in all four CD4+ subsets.

What was sequenced were expressed TCRB transcripts, since all of the isolated RNA had been reverse transcribed. Assay: immunoSEQ multiplex PCR; the TCRdb copy retains only in-frame clones and omits some. The sample lists roughly 730,000 clones, roughly 13% occurring once. These receptors' antigens are unknown. Sequenced material: naive CD4+ T cells from blood. Receptors originate from a young man with type 1 diabetes.

This clone turned up a few times. Other DNA sequences within the sample encode an identical CDR3. The chain recombines TRBV30 with TRBJ2-5, with no clear D. The CDR3 spans 11 residues. V lost 4 bases and J lost 4, with 7 bases in between. Germline V gene sequence: CDR1 GTSNPN, CDR2 SVGIG (reference sequence). CDR3 nucleotide sequence: TGTGCCTGGACCTATGGAGAGACCCAGTACTTC. This codes for CAWTYGETQYF.

This clone showed up just a few times. The rearrangement uses TRBV25-1 and TRBJ1-4; 7 nucleotides line up with TRBD1. The CDR3 totals 15 residues. Germline CDR1 reads MGHDK; CDR2 reads SYGVNS. V shed 3 bases, J shed 4 bases, and the junction held 5 bases outside the gene matches. This CDR3 is CASSEDRTNNEKLFF. In DNA, the CDR3 is TGTGCCAGCAGTGAGGACAGGACGAATAATGAAAAACTGTTTTTT. The full variable domain, its missing parts supplied by reference TRBV25-1 and TRBJ1-4, is EADIYQTPRYLVIGTGKKITLECSQTMGHDKMYWYQQDPGMELHLIHYSYGVNSTEKGDLSSESTVSRIRTEHFPLTLESARPSHTSQYLCASSEDRTNNEKLFFGSGTQLSVL.

This clone was counted a few times. The chain combines TRBV7-9 with TRBJ1-6; no reliable D call. Germline V gives CDR1 SEHNR, CDR2 FQNEAQ (reference sequence). V was pared by 5 bases and J by 10 bases, with 21 bases between. The CDR3 contains 16 residues. The CDR3 sequence: CASSPISDGRRSPLHF. The CDR3 bases are TGTGCCAGCAGCCCAATTTCGGACGGGCGGAGATCACCCCTCCACTTT.

The CDR3 nucleotides are TGTGCCAGCAGTTCTACTCCGACAGGGAACTATGGCTACACCTTC. Protein sequence: CASSSTPTGNYGYTF. The rearrangement links TRBV6-5 to TRBJ1-2, with 7 bases aligning to TRBD1. The V gene end was trimmed by 4 bases and the J gene end by 2 bases; junction bases not matched to a gene: 7. This CDR3 region has 15 residues. The germline gives CDR1 MNHEY, CDR2 SVGAGI.

In this sample, this clone turned up a few times. V gene TRBV10-3 combines with J gene TRBJ1-2; no definite D call. Germline CDR1 is ENHRY and CDR2 is SYGVKD. The CDR3 covers 14 residues. V lost 0 bases to trimming and J lost 6 bases, with 11 bases between them. The CDR3 protein is CAISESYGEDGYTF. The CDR3 bases are TGTGCCATCAGTGAGTCCTACGGGGAGGATGGCTACACCTTC.

The chain uses TRBV30 and TRBJ1-2; no clear D gene. The CDR3 has 13 residues. The V end was cut by 2 bases, the J end by 5 bases, with 12 bases between. Germline assignment: CDR1 GTSNPN and CDR2 SVGIG (reference sequence). The CDR3 here is CAWSSDGMYGYTF. CDR3 bases: TGTGCCTGGAGTTCAGACGGAATGTATGGCTACACCTTC.

This clone was seen a handful of times. The CDR3 DNA sequence: TGTGCCAGCAGCCCTGGACGCGAGCAGTACTTC. Its translation is CASSPGREQYF. This chain connects TRBV14 to TRBJ2-7; D is uncertain. This CDR3 is 11 amino acids long. V shed 4 bases and J shed 6 bases, with 7 bases lying between them. Looked up from germline, CDR1 is SGHDN and CDR2 is FVKESK.

This clone was detected a few times. The chain is built from TRBV30 and TRBJ1-2, with 8 nucleotides matching TRBD1. V trimming: 0 bases; J trimming: 7 bases; junction bases outside the gene matches: 10. CDR3 length: 15 amino acids. CDR1 is GTSNPN, CDR2 SVGIG, per germline (reference sequence). CDR3 DNA sequence: TGTGCCTGGAGTGTACAGACAGGGGCTGTGGGTGGCTACACCTTC. This gives the protein CAWSVQTGAVGGYTF.

The V gene is TRBV2, the J gene TRBJ2-2; 7 bases match TRBD1. CDR3 length equals 18 residues. V gave up 7 bases and J gave up 5 bases; unmatched junction bases: 19. Germline V gene sequence: CDR1 SNHLY, CDR2 FYNNEI. CDR3 sequence reads: CASTLLRDRVGSTGELFF. The CDR3 DNA sequence: TGTGCCAGCACCCTTCTTAGGGACAGAGTAGGTTCGACCGGGGAGCTGTTTTTT.

This clone was picked up a small number of times. The chain has TRBV6-5 and TRBJ1-2, with TRBD1 identical over 9 bases. The CDR3 has 15 residues. Germline trimming cut 4 bases from V and 5 bases from J; bases unmatched to any gene: 8. Germline V CDR1 and CDR2: MNHEY, SVGAGI. Written as DNA, the CDR3 is TGTGCCAGCAGTTTTGAGGGACAGGGTCGATATGGCTACACCTTC. The encoded protein is CASSFEGQGRYGYTF.

This clone came up a few times. The chain has TRBV4-1 and TRBJ1-5; D remains ambiguous. V shed 1 base and J shed 3 bases, with 7 bases lying between them. Germline CDR1 MGHRA, CDR2 YSYEKL. This CDR3 contains 14 residues. CDR3 region: CASSQGVVNQPQHF. The CDR3 bases are TGCGCCAGCAGCCAAGGAGTAGTCAATCAGCCCCAGCATTTT.

This clone was found a few times. CDR3: CASKGLAGTYNEQFF. CDR3 in DNA: TGTGCCAGCAAAGGACTAGCGGGTACCTACAATGAGCAGTTCTTC. This rearrangement joins TRBV2 to TRBJ2-1; 11 bases map to TRBD2. The ends lost 7 bases at V and 2 bases at J; junction bases unmatched: 4. CDR3 size: 15 residues. The germline V gene encodes CDR1 SNHLY and CDR2 FYNNEI.

This sequence joins TRBV5-4 and TRBJ1-1, with TRBD1 matching over 7 bases. The CDR3 consists of 14 residues. The ends lost 4 bases at V and 1 base at J; junction bases unmatched: 4. Per germline, CDR1 SGHNT and CDR2 YYREEE (reference sequence). The CDR3 spells CASSQGQANTEAFF. Written as DNA, the CDR3 is TGTGCCAGCAGCCAAGGACAGGCGAACACTGAAGCTTTCTTT.

The gene calls are TRBV11-2 and TRBJ2-5, with 10 bases fitting TRBD2. This CDR3 has 17 residues. Germline-derived CDR1 and CDR2 are SGHAT and FQNNGV. Trimming at V came to 2 bases and at J to 4 bases, leaving 10 bases not matched to a gene. CDR3 protein: CASSLTVLAGPIETQYF. Here the CDR3 DNA reads TGTGCCAGCAGCTTAACCGTACTAGCGGGGCCGATAGAGACCCAGTACTTC. The variable domain in full, completed from reference TRBV11-2 and TRBJ2-5, reads EAGVAQSPRYKIIEKRQSVAFWCNPISGHATLYWYQQILGQGPKLLIQFQNNGVVDDSQLPKDRFSAERLKGVDSTLKIQPAKLEDSAVYLCASSLTVLAGPIETQYFGPGTRLLVL.

This clone was detected a few times. The J gene is TRBJ1-2, the V gene TRBV6-1, with D unclear. This CDR3 contains 14 residues. V gave up 4 bases and J gave up 6 bases, with 15 bases separating them. Germline V gene data show CDR1 as MNHNS and CDR2 as SASEGT. The CDR3: CASSGDIFANGYTF. The DNA of the CDR3 is TGTGCCAGCAGTGGTGACATATTTGCGAATGGCTACACCTTC.

Only a few counts were recorded for this clone. V and J are TRBV20-1 and TRBJ1-3; no clear D gene. The length of the CDR3 is 11 residues. V dropped 5 bases and J dropped 4 bases, with 6 bases sitting between them. The germline gives CDR1 DFQATT, CDR2 SNEGSKA (reference sequence). The CDR3 DNA reads as TGCAGTGCTTTTATCGGAAACACCATATATTTT. Protein: CSAFIGNTIYF.

This clone was seen a handful of times. J is TRBJ1-5 and V is TRBV4-2; a possible D gene is TRBD1 (5 bases). The CDR3 contains 16 residues. Between the trimmed V and J ends, which lost 0 bases and 6 bases, there was a span of 15 bases. Per the germline V gene, CDR1 is LGHNA and CDR2 is YNFKEQ. In nucleotides, the CDR3 is TGTGCCAGCAGCCAAGATGCCCAGGGAGTGCCTCAGCCCCAGCATTTT. Translating gives CASSQDAQGVPQPQHF.

This clone has just a few counts. The chain combines TRBV28 with TRBJ2-5; D is possibly TRBD2 (5 bases). Germline values: CDR1 MDHEN, CDR2 SYDVKM. Trimming left V 6 bases short and J 4 bases short, with 15 bases between. The CDR3 length is 14 residues. In DNA, the CDR3 is TGTGCCAGCAGCTCCCCCGGGGAGCTAGAGACCCAGTACTTC. Encoded protein: CASSSPGELETQYF.

CDR3 sequence (DNA): TGTGCCAGCAGCTTGGAGTGGCAGGGGGCCGACGAGCAGTACTTC. It is translated as CASSLEWQGADEQYF. The chain has TRBV5-6 and TRBJ2-7; 8 bases agree with TRBD1. Germline lookup yields CDR1 SGHDT and CDR2 YYEEEE. The CDR3 consists of 15 residues. Trimming cost V 0 bases and J 5 bases; bases outside gene matches: 7.

The CDR3 DNA sequence: TGTGCCAGCAGTTACGCCCGGGACAACTATGGCTACACCTTC. The encoded protein is CASSYARDNYGYTF. This chain uses TRBV6-6 with TRBJ1-2; a possible D gene is TRBD1 (5 bases). The germline V and J ends were trimmed by 2 bases and 2 bases, with 9 bases remaining between them. The length of the CDR3 is 14 residues. The germline gives CDR1 MNHNY, CDR2 SVGAGI (reference sequence).

The rearrangement uses TRBV7-9 and TRBJ2-5; tentatively, D is TRBD2 (6 bases). V was pared by 2 bases and J by 1 base, with 8 bases between. This CDR3 contains 14 residues. Per germline, CDR1 SEHNR and CDR2 FQNEAQ (reference sequence). The CDR3 DNA sequence: TGTGCCAGCAGCTTAATGGGGGGCCAAGAGACCCAGTACTTC. It specifies CASSLMGGQETQYF.

The chain employs TRBV10-3 and TRBJ2-1, with TRBD2 identical over 10 bases. CDR1 is ENHRY and CDR2 is SYGVKD in the germline V gene. The CDR3 contains 19 residues. J was trimmed by 0 bases and V by 3 bases; bases with no gene match: 11. The CDR3: CAISDPVGLAASSYNEQFF. The DNA of the CDR3 is TGTGCCATCAGTGACCCCGTCGGACTAGCGGCAAGCTCCTACAATGAGCAGTTCTTC.

The CDR3 DNA is TGTGCCAGCAGTTACCCCCCAGGGGGACTCTCCTACGAGCAGTACTTC. Translated, it gives CASSYPPGGLSYEQYF. The chain joins TRBV6-6 to TRBJ2-7, with D maybe TRBD1 (7 bases). CDR1 is MNHNY, CDR2 SVGAGI, per germline (reference sequence). The CDR3 is made up of 16 amino acids. V was cut by 2 bases and J by 0 bases, with 14 bases left in between.

The chain joins TRBV4-2 to TRBJ1-5; unclear D gene. The germline gives CDR1 LGHNA, CDR2 YNFKEQ. This CDR3 contains 15 residues. V dropped 0 bases and J dropped 4 bases, with 10 bases sitting between them. CDR3 sequence reads: CASSQDTAFNQPQHF. The CDR3, as DNA: TGTGCCAGCAGCCAAGATACAGCCTTTAATCAGCCCCAGCATTTT.

This clone has just a few counts. In the same sample, other DNA sequences code for this CDR3. The CDR3 loop is CASSPGTANTEAFF. CDR3 sequence (DNA): TGTGCCAGCAGCCCTGGGACAGCGAACACTGAAGCTTTCTTT. The chain combines TRBV7-9 with TRBJ1-1; 7 nucleotides agree with TRBD1. In germline, CDR1 is SEHNR, CDR2 FQNEAQ (reference sequence). CDR3 size: 14 residues. V lost 5 bases to trimming and J lost 1 base; unmatched junction nucleotides: 4.

The chain recombines TRBV6-5 with TRBJ1-2; D may be TRBD1 (5 bases). Trimming cost V 6 bases and J 8 bases, with 19 bases left between them. Germline CDR1 MNHEY, CDR2 SVGAGI. This CDR3 is built from 14 residues. The CDR3 DNA is TGTGCCAGCAGAACTGACCGGGACGTTGGAGGCTACACCTTC. This gives the protein CASRTDRDVGGYTF.

This clone appeared a few times. The J gene is TRBJ2-1, the V gene TRBV5-4; D remains unclear. V lost 1 base and J 0 bases, leaving 11 bases between the germline ends. Germline V lookup: CDR1 SGHNT, CDR2 YYREEE (reference sequence). The CDR3 spans 16 residues. The CDR3 DNA reads as TGTGCCAGCAGCTTGTCGGGCAGCAGCTCCTACAATGAGCAGTTCTTC. Protein sequence: CASSLSGSSSYNEQFF.

This clone was observed a few times. The rearrangement links TRBV27 to TRBJ1-6, with 7 positions matching TRBD1. With V trimmed by 5 bases and J by 7 bases, 20 bases remained unmatched. The CDR3 contains 19 residues. CDR1 and CDR2 (germline): MNHEY, SMNVEV (reference sequence). Written as DNA, the CDR3 is TGTGCCAGCAGTCCCGTGAGAGGGGGCGTAAAAGGTCGGAATTCACCCCTCCACTTT. This encodes CASSPVRGGVKGRNSPLHF.

This clone was counted only a few times. Other nucleotide sequences in the sample specify the same CDR3. The chain links TRBV10-3 to TRBJ2-1, with TRBD2 identical over 9 bases. CDR1 ENHRY and CDR2 SYGVKD come from the germline V gene. The CDR3 runs to 15 residues. Trimming at V came to 0 bases and at J to 7 bases, leaving 4 bases not matched to a gene. The CDR3 here is CAISESTSGGNEQFF. CDR3 DNA sequence: TGTGCCATCAGTGAGTCGACTAGCGGCGGAAATGAGCAGTTCTTC.